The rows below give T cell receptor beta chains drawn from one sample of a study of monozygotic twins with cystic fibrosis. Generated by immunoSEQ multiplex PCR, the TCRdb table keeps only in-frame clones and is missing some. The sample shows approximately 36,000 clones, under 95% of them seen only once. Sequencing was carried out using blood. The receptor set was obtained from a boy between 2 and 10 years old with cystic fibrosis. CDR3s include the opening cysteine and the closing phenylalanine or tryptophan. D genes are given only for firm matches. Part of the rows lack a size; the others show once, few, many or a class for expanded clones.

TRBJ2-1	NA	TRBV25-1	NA	CASGESYNEQFF	TGTGCCAGCGGAGAATCCTACAATGAGCAGTTCTTC
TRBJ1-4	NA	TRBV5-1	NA	CASSLGTSKGEKLFF	TGCGCCAGCAGCTTGGGTACATCCAAGGGGGAAAAACTGTTTTTT
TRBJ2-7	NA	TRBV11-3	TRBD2	CASSESGGGSYEQYF	TGTGCCAGCAGCGAGAGCGGGGGAGGCTCCTACGAGCAGTACTTC
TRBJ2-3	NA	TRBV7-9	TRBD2	CASSPRTSGALTDTQYF	TGTGCCAGCAGCCCCAGGACTAGCGGGGCTCTCACAGATACGCAGTATTTT
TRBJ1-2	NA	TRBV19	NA	CASSPHRDGYTF	TGTGCCAGTAGTCCCCACAGGGACGGCTACACCTTC
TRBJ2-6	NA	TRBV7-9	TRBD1	CASSDRAGANVLTF	TGTGCCAGCAGCGACAGGGCTGGGGCCAACGTCCTGACTTTC
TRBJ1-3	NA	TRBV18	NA	CASSTGPSGNTIYF	TGTGCCAGCTCAACCGGGCCGTCTGGAAACACCATATATTTT
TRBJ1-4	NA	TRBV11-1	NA	CASSLEGKANEKLFF	TGTGCCAGCAGCTTAGAAGGGAAGGCTAATGAAAAACTGTTTTTT
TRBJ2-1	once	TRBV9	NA	CASSGGTALNSYNEQFF	TGTGCCAGCAGCGGGGGGACTGCACTAAACTCCTACAATGAGCAGTTCTTC
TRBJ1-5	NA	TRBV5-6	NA	CASSLVTDSNQPQHF	TGTGCCAGCAGCTTGGTGACAGATAGCAATCAGCCCCAGCATTTT
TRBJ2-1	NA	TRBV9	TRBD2	CASSARTSGGHEQFF	TGTGCCAGCAGCGCCCGGACTAGCGGGGGACATGAGCAGTTCTTC
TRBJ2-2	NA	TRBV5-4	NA	CASSFFPGMGNTGELFF	TGTGCCAGCAGCTTCTTCCCCGGGATGGGTAACACCGGGGAGCTGTTTTTT
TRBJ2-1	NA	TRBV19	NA	CASRYGSNEQFF	TGTGCCAGTAGGTACGGGAGCAATGAGCAGTTCTTC
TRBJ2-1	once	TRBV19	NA	CASSIRDDRYNEQFF	TGTGCCAGTAGTATAAGAGACGATCGATACAATGAGCAGTTCTTC
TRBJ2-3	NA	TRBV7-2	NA	CASSLARSTDTQYF	TGTGCCAGCAGCTTAGCCAGGAGCACAGATACGCAGTATTTT
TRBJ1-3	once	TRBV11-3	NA	CASSSGLLSGNTIYF	TGTGCCAGCAGCTCCGGACTCCTCTCTGGAAACACCATATATTTT
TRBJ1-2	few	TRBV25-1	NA	CASSGTDSYGYTF	TGTGCCAGCAGTGGGACCGATAGTTATGGCTACACCTTC
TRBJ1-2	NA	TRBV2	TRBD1	CASSERTGPYGYTF	TGTGCCAGCAGTGAAAGGACAGGACCTTATGGCTACACCTTC
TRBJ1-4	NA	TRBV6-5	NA	CASRGAATNEKLFF	TGTGCCAGCAGAGGGGCCGCAACTAATGAAAAACTGTTTTTT
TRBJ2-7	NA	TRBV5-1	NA	CASSPVSLRYEQYF	TGCGCCAGCAGCCCAGTGTCCCTTAGATACGAGCAGTACTTC
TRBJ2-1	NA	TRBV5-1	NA	CASSPAPADYNEQFF	TGCGCCAGCAGCCCCGCCCCGGCGGACTACAATGAGCAGTTCTTC
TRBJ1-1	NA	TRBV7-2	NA	CASSLERAAYTEAFF	TGTGCCAGCAGCTTAGAAAGGGCTGCGTACACTGAAGCTTTCTTT